These 21 T cell receptor beta chains originate from one sample sequenced in a study of early T cells in non-severe SARS-CoV-2 infection (dated by TCRdb to the early 2020s). Library generation was performed with 5' RACE. Data came from a NextSeq 500. The public reads were reanalyzed by TCRdb: fastp trimming at Q25, MiXCR alignment, in-frame beta chains only. Entries that share a CDR3 protein sequence are merged under the most common genes and DNA. The sample includes around 84,000 distinct CDR3 sequences, with about an eighth observed a single time. In total, the top ten clones hold approximately 2.5% of the sample. The material sequenced was whole blood. These TCRs come from an adult who was a healthcare worker with PCR-confirmed SARS-CoV-2 infection or an uninfected control (not recorded which).

A few counts support this clonotype. The CDR3 protein is CASSLGSVGNTIYF. CDR3 nucleotides: TGTGCCAGCAGCTTGGGTTCGGTCGGAAACACCATATATTTT. V and J are TRBV5-6 and TRBJ1-3; D ambiguous. The CDR3 is made up of 14 amino acids. Germline CDR1 SGHDT, CDR2 YYEEEE. V was pared by 0 bases and J by 4 bases, with 8 bases between.

This clonotype has just a few counts. This chain links TRBV27 with TRBJ2-7, with a weak D call TRBD2 (6 bases). CDR1 and CDR2 from the germline V gene are MNHEY and SMNVEV (reference sequence). V was clipped by 0 bases and J by 1 base, with 13 bases between them. The CDR3 contains 16 residues. The CDR3 sequence: CASSLSGSGVSYEQYF. CDR3 sequence (DNA): TGTGCCAGCAGTTTATCGGGTAGCGGAGTATCCTACGAGCAGTACTTC.

This clonotype was counted ten times or more. The chain couples TRBV27 to TRBJ2-7; TRBD2 matches at 9 bases. The ends lost 7 bases at V and 9 bases at J; junction bases unmatched: 16. Germline loops: CDR1 MNHEY, CDR2 SMNVEV (reference sequence). CDR3 length: 15 residues. CDR3 DNA sequence: TGTGCCAGCAACCCCCGGGGTAGCGGGGGAATTGGGCAGTACTTC. Protein product: CASNPRGSGGIGQYF.

Only one count was recorded for this clonotype. This CDR3 reads CASSPPLTYEQYF. As DNA, the CDR3 is TGTGCCAGCAGCCCCCCCTTGACCTACGAGCAGTACTTC. The V call is TRBV3-1, the J call TRBJ2-7; no definite D call. Looked up from germline, CDR1 is LGHDT and CDR2 is YNNKEL (reference sequence). The CDR3 covers 13 residues. The ends were cut back, 4 bases at V and 2 bases at J, with 9 bases in the middle.

This clonotype has at least ten counts. This rearrangement joins TRBV2 to TRBJ2-7, with TRBD1 identical over 8 bases. CDR1 SNHLY and CDR2 FYNNEI come from the germline V gene. This CDR3 region has 15 residues. Losses at the gene ends were 2 bases for V and 1 base for J; bases not matched to a gene: 4. In nucleotides, the CDR3 is TGTGCCAGCAGTGAATTGGGACAGGCGTCCTACGAGCAGTACTTC. This sequence encodes CASSELGQASYEQYF.

There are many counts of this clonotype. This chain links TRBV6-6 with TRBJ2-1, with TRBD1 as a possible D gene (6 bases). V was clipped by 7 bases and J by 0 bases, with 16 bases between them. The length of the CDR3 is 16 residues. The germline gives CDR1 MNHNY, CDR2 SVGAGI (reference sequence). This CDR3 is CASTSDRSFSYNEQFF. Written as DNA, the CDR3 is TGTGCCAGCACTTCTGACAGGTCCTTCTCCTACAATGAGCAGTTCTTC.

This clonotype was picked up a small number of times. The rearrangement links TRBV7-9 to TRBJ2-1; D gene unclear. CDR3 size: 13 residues. Germline V lookup: CDR1 SEHNR, CDR2 FQNEAQ (reference sequence). V shed 0 bases and J shed 9 bases, with 9 bases lying between them. CDR3 coding DNA: TGTGCCAGCAGCTTAGCGCCCCACGGTGAGCAGTTCTTC. This sequence encodes CASSLAPHGEQFF.

About this clonotype: The junction does not match germline at one end; this may be a read error. V and J are TRBV27 and TRBJ2-7; 8 positions match TRBD2. The germline V gene has CDR1 MNHEY and CDR2 SMNVEV (reference sequence). The CDR3 runs 15 residues. In DNA form, the CDR3 reads TGTGCCAGCAGTTTATTTGCGGGGGGCTCCTCCGAGCAGTACTTC. It specifies CASSLFAGGSSEQYF.

V usage is TRBV6-5 and J usage is TRBJ1-6; TRBD1 agrees at 7 bases. Germline CDR1 reads MNHEY; CDR2 reads SVGAGI. The CDR3 sequence is 17 residues long. After removal of 6 bases from V and 8 bases from J, the junction contained 16 bases not matched to a gene. CDR3 sequence (DNA): TGTGCCAGCAGGTCAAGGTCGAGGGGACAGAGACATTCACCCCTCCACTTT. Its protein product is CASRSRSRGQRHSPLHF.

V is TRBV6-5 and J is TRBJ2-7, with a tentative D call TRBD2 (5 bases). Germline CDR1 and CDR2: MNHEY and SVGAGI. The CDR3 sequence is 15 residues long. Trimming stripped 2 bases from V and 3 bases from J, with 14 bases between. DNA for the CDR3: TGTGCCAGCAGTTACGGCCTCCCGAGGGACTACGAGCAGTACTTC. Protein product: CASSYGLPRDYEQYF.

This clonotype was detected only once. The chain has TRBV20-1 and TRBJ2-5; the match to TRBD2 covers 7 bases. The germline gives CDR1 DFQATT, CDR2 SNEGSKA (reference sequence). CDR3 length: 14 residues. V gave up 4 bases and J gave up 0 bases; unmatched junction bases: 5. In nucleotides, the CDR3 is TGCAGTGCTATTAGCGGGCCCTACCAAGAGACCCAGTACTTC. The encoded protein is CSAISGPYQETQYF.

This rearrangement joins TRBV4-2 to TRBJ2-1; 9 bases agree with TRBD2. The CDR3 contains 17 residues. V was pared by 4 bases and J by 7 bases, with 14 bases of the junction left unmatched. CDR1 and CDR2 from the germline V gene are LGHNA and YNFKEQ. The CDR3 here is CASSRPPQAGGSNEQFF. In nucleotides, the CDR3 is TGTGCCAGCAGCCGGCCCCCTCAAGCGGGGGGAAGTAATGAGCAGTTCTTC.

This clonotype has more than one count but fewer than ten. The V call is TRBV4-1, the J call TRBJ2-2; the match to TRBD2 covers 9 bases. CDR3 length: 15 amino acids. In germline, CDR1 is MGHRA, CDR2 YSYEKL. J was trimmed by 7 bases and V by 6 bases; bases with no gene match: 9. The CDR3 bases are TGCGCCAGCAGGCCGCTAGCGGGGTTAGGCGGGGAGCTGTTTTTT. Translated, it gives CASRPLAGLGGELFF.

This clonotype appeared a few times. This chain links TRBV2 with TRBJ1-2; 7 bases are a match to TRBD1. The V gene end was trimmed by 2 bases and the J gene end by 8 bases; junction bases not matched to a gene: 2. This CDR3 is 12 amino acids long. In germline, CDR1 is SNHLY, CDR2 FYNNEI. The CDR3 sequence: CASSEQGGGYTF. CDR3 in DNA: TGTGCCAGCAGTGAACAGGGGGGCGGCTACACCTTC.

A note on this clonotype: A read error may be the cause here, since a much bigger clone is one base away. This CDR3 reads CASSLVAGGFGEIQYF. Here the CDR3 DNA reads TGTGCCAGCAGTTTAGTAGCGGGAGGTTTCGGGGAGATCCAGTACTTC. The chain joins TRBV12-3 or TRBV12-4 to TRBJ2-5; TRBD2 aligns across 10 bases. The CDR3 has 16 amino acids.

By share, this clonotype counts as medium-sized (0.01 to 0.1%). The V call is TRBV12-3 or TRBV12-4, the J call TRBJ1-1, with a tentative D call TRBD1 (6 bases). V was trimmed by 7 bases and J by 2 bases, leaving 17 bases between them. This CDR3 has 15 residues. CDR3 sequence: CASTPDWTANTEAFF. The CDR3 region has the DNA TGTGCCAGCACCCCAGATTGGACAGCAAACACTGAAGCTTTCTTT.

This clonotype was observed many times. The V call is TRBV7-3, the J call TRBJ2-7; D possibly uses TRBD1 or TRBD2 (5 bases each). CDR1 and CDR2 (germline): SGHTA, FQGTGA. V lost 7 bases, J lost 6 bases, and 22 bases lay in between. The CDR3 runs to 15 residues. CDR3 sequence reads: CASTPSTGIRGEQYF. The CDR3 nucleotides read TGTGCCAGCACCCCGTCGACGGGGATTAGGGGCGAGCAGTACTTC. The whole variable domain, remainder taken from reference TRBV7-3 and TRBJ2-7, is GAGVSQTPSNKVTEKGKYVELRCDPISGHTALYWYRQSLGQGPEFLIYFQGTGAADDSGLPNDRFFAVRPEGSVSTLKIQRTERGDSAVYLCASTPSTGIRGEQYFGPGTRLTVT.

This sequence joins TRBV28 and TRBJ1-6; the D is unclear. This CDR3 is 11 amino acids long. The V end was cut by 5 bases, the J end by 14 bases, with 10 bases between. From germline, CDR1 is MDHEN and CDR2 SYDVKM. The DNA of the CDR3 is TGTGCCAGCAGTCTCACTAGGGCCCTCCACTTT. Translation gives CASSLTRALHF.

The V and J genes are TRBV30 and TRBJ1-5; no reliable D call. This CDR3 spans 14 amino acids. With 1 base removed from V and 0 bases from J, the gap between germline ends came to 7 bases. Germline V gene sequence: CDR1 GTSNPN, CDR2 SVGIG (reference sequence). In DNA form, the CDR3 reads TGTGCCTGGAGTGCCGGCCTTAGCAATCAGCCCCAGCATTTT. Residues: CAWSAGLSNQPQHF.

The chain employs TRBV6-6 and TRBJ2-1, with D unclear. Germline CDR1 is MNHNY and CDR2 is SVGAGI (reference sequence). The CDR3 loop spans 10 amino acids. Trimming shortened V by 6 bases and J by 9 bases, and 6 bases separated the two germline ends. In DNA, the CDR3 is TGTGCCAGCAGCCATGGTGAGCAGTTCTTC. Amino acids: CASSHGEQFF.

The chain recombines TRBV29-1 with TRBJ2-1; D is perhaps TRBD1 (5 bases). This CDR3 is built from 16 residues. The V and J ends lost 7 bases and 0 bases respectively, with 19 bases between them. Germline assignment: CDR1 SQVTM and CDR2 ANQGSEA. The chain's CDR3 is CSATPATGISYNEQFF. The CDR3 DNA is TGCAGCGCCACACCAGCAACAGGCATCTCCTACAATGAGCAGTTCTTC.